The 31 T cell receptor beta chains reported below all come from one sample, sequenced in a study of graft-versus-host responses after intestinal transplantation. Antigen specificity for these receptors is unknown. Sequenced by immunoSEQ multiplex PCR; TCRdb stores in-frame clones only, minus some. The repertoire has about 110,000 clones, over 85% of them found once; the top ten carry 0.23%. Sequences were derived from unstimulated CD4+ T cells sorted from spleen or lymph node cells, sampled before transplant. The receptors derive from a human donor who was the organ donor for an intestinal transplant.

V usage is TRBV7-2 and J usage is TRBJ2-7; 11 bases are shared with TRBD2. Germline V gene data show CDR1 as SGHTA and CDR2 as FQGNSA. V was clipped by 5 bases and J by 7 bases; unmatched bases: 13. This CDR3 has 16 amino acids. This chain's CDR3 is CASSKVIAGGPGEQYF. The CDR3 DNA reads TGTGCCAGCAGCAAAGTAATAGCGGGAGGGCCGGGGGAGCAGTACTTC.

This clone was detected once. This chain connects TRBV6-5 to TRBJ2-7; 7 nucleotides align to TRBD1. The CDR3 sequence is 14 residues long. Germline V gives CDR1 MNHEY, CDR2 SVGAGI. V lost 5 bases, J lost 3 bases, and 7 bases stayed unmatched. DNA for the CDR3: TGTGCCAGCAGTGACAGGGCCGGGCGCTACGAGCAGTACTTC. Translation: CASSDRAGRYEQYF.

The chain employs TRBV21-1 and TRBJ2-2; the table assigns TRBD2, which was not confirmed against the DNA. TRBV21-1 is flagged as a pseudogene. The CDR3 consists of 18 residues. CDR3 in amino acids: CASSKVIPGLAITGELFF. CDR3 in DNA: TGTGCCAGCAGCAAAGTAATTCCGGGACTAGCGATAACCGGGGAGCTGTTTTTT.

This clone was counted a single time. The chain combines TRBV18 with TRBJ2-7; 8 bases line up with TRBD1. Germline V lookup: CDR1 KGHSH, CDR2 LQKENI. The CDR3 has 17 amino acids. With 3 bases clipped from V and 1 base from J, the junction kept 11 bases outside the gene matches. This chain's CDR3 is CASSPYKTGTGSYEQYF. DNA of the CDR3: TGTGCCAGCTCACCCTACAAGACCGGGACAGGATCCTACGAGCAGTACTTC.

The V and J genes are TRBV28 and TRBJ2-7, with D perhaps given as TRBD1 or TRBD2 (5 bases each). The CDR3 totals 15 residues. Germline-derived CDR1 and CDR2 are MDHEN and SYDVKM. Trimming shortened V by 1 base and J by 1 base, and 11 bases separated the two germline ends. As DNA, the CDR3 is TGTGCCAGCAGTTTATTAGGTGGGGGTTCCTACGAGCAGTACTTC. This codes for CASSLLGGGSYEQYF.

V usage is TRBV7-2 and J usage is TRBJ2-3; TRBD2 aligns across 9 bases. Trimming at V came to 8 bases and at J to 0 bases, leaving 12 bases not matched to a gene. CDR1 is SGHTA, CDR2 FQGNSA, per germline. The CDR3 totals 17 residues. CDR3 coding DNA: TGTGCCAGCGCTAGCGGGAACCAATTCACTAGCACAGATACGCAGTATTTT. Protein: CASASGNQFTSTDTQYF.

CDR3 DNA: TGTGCCAGCAGCGTAGGTCCTCGGACTCGAACGAACAATGAGCAGTTCTTC. It codes for CASSVGPRTRTNNEQFF. The chain recombines TRBV9 with TRBJ2-1; perhaps TRBD2 as D (5 bases). Germline CDR1 is SGDLS and CDR2 is YYNGEE. This CDR3 has 17 amino acids. The germline V and J ends were trimmed by 0 bases and 5 bases, with 18 bases remaining between them.

The chain uses TRBV25-1 and TRBJ2-6; 9 nucleotides align to TRBD1. Germline CDR1 is MGHDK and CDR2 is SYGVNS. The V and J ends lost 2 bases and 0 bases, in that order; junction bases with no gene match: 5. The CDR3 is 18 residues long. The CDR3 reads CASSEPGQGSSGANVLTF. In DNA form, the CDR3 reads TGTGCCAGCAGTGAACCGGGACAGGGTAGCTCTGGGGCCAACGTCCTGACTTTC.

The count of this clone is one. The chain carries TRBV11-2 and TRBJ2-5, with TRBD2 matching 7 bases. The J call may be faulty, since TRBJ2-7 better matches the DNA end. CDR1 and CDR2 (germline): SGHAT, FQNNGV. This CDR3 has 18 residues. The CDR3 DNA is TGTGCCAGCAGCTTAGCCCCCGTACGGGGGGACGGTCCCTACGAGCAGTACTTC. Amino acids: CASSLAPVRGDGPYEQYF.

The genes are TRBV15 and TRBJ2-6, with 7 bases identical to TRBD1. The J segment lost 2 bases and the V segment lost 4 bases, leaving 5 bases of the junction unmatched. This CDR3 contains 16 residues. The germline CDR1 and CDR2 sequences are LNHNV and YYDKDF (reference sequence). The CDR3 is CATSNDRVAGANVLTF. The CDR3 region has the DNA TGTGCCACCAGCAACGACAGGGTCGCTGGGGCCAACGTCCTGACTTTC.

J is TRBJ2-5 and V is TRBV28, with 8 bases that match TRBD1. Trimming removed 8 bases from V and 1 base from J; junction bases left unmatched: 15. This CDR3 comprises 17 residues. Looked up from germline, CDR1 is MDHEN and CDR2 is SYDVKM. Written as DNA, the CDR3 is TGTGCCAGCGACTCAAAAGGACAGGGCTACAGCCAAGAGACCCAGTACTTC. This sequence encodes CASDSKGQGYSQETQYF.

The chain carries TRBV6-1 and TRBJ2-7; TRBD2 aligns across 8 bases. Germline V gives CDR1 MNHNS, CDR2 SASEGT. The junction had 9 bases not matched to a gene; V was cut back by 2 bases and J by 0 bases. CDR3 length: 17 amino acids. In DNA form, the CDR3 reads TGTGCCAGCAGTGAACTCAGTAGGCTAGCGGGCTCCTACGAGCAGTACTTC. This codes for CASSELSRLAGSYEQYF.

V is TRBV10-1 and J is TRBJ2-5; D is perhaps TRBD2 (6 bases). Trimming removed 4 bases from V and 9 bases from J, with 12 bases in between. The CDR3 length is 12 residues. From germline, CDR1 is WNHNN and CDR2 SYGVQD (reference sequence). Here the CDR3 reads CASSGGNAAQYF. DNA for the CDR3: TGCGCCAGCAGTGGCGGGAATGCGGCCCAGTACTTC.

The rearrangement joins TRBV7-8 to TRBJ2-5, with 7 bases lining up with TRBD1. Germline V gene lookup returns CDR1 SGHVS and CDR2 FQNEAQ. The J segment lost 5 bases and the V segment lost 5 bases, leaving 26 bases of the junction unmatched. This CDR3 has 20 residues. In DNA, the CDR3 is TGTGCCAGCAGCCGCGTTAGACCGGGACAGACTGTTCTGGAAGCGGAGACCCAGTACTTC. This gives the protein CASSRVRPGQTVLEAETQYF. The variable domain in full, completed from reference TRBV7-8 and TRBJ2-5, reads GAGVSQSPRYKVAKRGQDVALRCDPISGHVSLFWYQQALGQGPEFLTYFQNEAQLDKSGLPSDRFFAERPEGSVSTLKIQRTQQEDSAVYLCASSRVRPGQTVLEAETQYFGPGTRLLVL.

The chain has TRBV5-1 and TRBJ2-2; 13 bases map to TRBD2. This CDR3 region has 16 residues. The germline V gene has CDR1 SGHRS and CDR2 YFSETQ. J lost 4 bases, V lost 4 bases, and 4 bases had no gene match. CDR3 DNA: TGCGCCAGCAGCCCTGGACTAGCGGGAGTCACCGGGGAGCTGTTTTTT. Translating it yields CASSPGLAGVTGELFF.

This clone was counted a single time. V gene TRBV7-9 combines with J gene TRBJ2-1; 14 bases map to TRBD2. J gave up 5 bases and V 1 base, and 4 bases lay outside the gene matches. The CDR3 length is 17 residues. From germline, CDR1 is SEHNR and CDR2 FQNEAQ (reference sequence). CDR3 residues: CASSLGPGLAGDNEQFF. The CDR3 DNA is TGTGCCAGCAGCTTAGGTCCGGGACTAGCGGGAGACAATGAGCAGTTCTTC.

The chain has TRBV5-4 and TRBJ2-3; D is perhaps TRBD1 or TRBD2 (5 bases each). This CDR3 has 16 amino acids. The germline V gene has CDR1 SGHNT and CDR2 YYREEE (reference sequence). V was clipped by 1 base and J by 0 bases, with 12 bases between them. CDR3 sequence reads: CASSLPEGPSTDTQYF. The CDR3 coding sequence is TGTGCCAGCAGCTTGCCTGAGGGACCTAGCACAGATACGCAGTATTTT.

The rearrangement links TRBV5-4 to TRBJ2-2; the D call may be TRBD1 or TRBD2 (5 bases each). CDR1 is SGHNT and CDR2 is YYREEE in the germline V gene (reference sequence). The CDR3 is 16 residues long. V shed 1 base and J shed 6 bases, with 16 bases lying between them. The DNA for the CDR3 is TGTGCCAGCAGCTTGAGCCGGGACGCTAGACCCGGGGAGCTGTTTTTT. This translates into CASSLSRDARPGELFF.

The genes are TRBV30 and TRBJ2-5; 7 bases align to TRBD1. After removal of 3 bases from V and 5 bases from J, the junction contained 6 bases not matched to a gene. Per germline, CDR1 GTSNPN and CDR2 SVGIG (reference sequence). The CDR3 covers 13 residues. The CDR3 bases are TGTGCCTGGAGGGCTACAGGGGCCGAGACCCAGTACTTC. Amino acids: CAWRATGAETQYF.

This clone has only a few counts. In nucleotides, the CDR3 is TGTGCCAGTAACCCGGGGGGTTTAGCCAAAAACATTCAGTACTTC. Translating it yields CASNPGGLAKNIQYF. V gene TRBV19 combines with J gene TRBJ2-4; 7 nucleotides align to TRBD2. V was clipped by 7 bases and J by 0 bases; unmatched bases: 6. Germline V gene data show CDR1 as LNHDA and CDR2 as SQIVND (reference sequence). The CDR3 contains 15 residues.

The CDR3 bases are TGTGCCAGCAGCCAAGTCGGCAGGGGGCCCAATGGCTACACCTTC. It is translated as CASSQVGRGPNGYTF. The chain combines TRBV14 with TRBJ1-2; 8 nucleotides line up with TRBD1. The germline gives CDR1 SGHDN, CDR2 FVKESK. With 1 base clipped from V and 6 bases from J, the junction kept 7 bases outside the gene matches. This CDR3 spans 15 amino acids.

The chain employs TRBV7-6 and TRBJ2-3; D may be TRBD1 or TRBD2 (5 bases each). The CDR3 sequence is 14 residues long. Germline CDR1 reads SGHVS; CDR2 reads FNYEAQ. Between the trimmed V and J ends, which lost 5 bases and 8 bases, there was a span of 17 bases. CDR3 amino acids: CASSETLFGGTQYF. CDR3 nucleotides: TGTGCCAGCAGCGAAACCCTGTTTGGGGGTACGCAGTATTTT.

The genes are TRBV7-2 and TRBJ2-1; TRBD2 aligns across 12 bases. Germline trimming cut 2 bases from V and 9 bases from J; bases unmatched to any gene: 5. The CDR3 is made up of 15 amino acids. Germline CDR1 SGHTA, CDR2 FQGNSA. In DNA form, the CDR3 reads TGTGCCAGCAGCTTAAGGACTAGCGGGAAACGTGAGCAGTTCTTC. Encoded protein: CASSLRTSGKREQFF.

The chain links TRBV19 to TRBJ1-5; D not certain. V lost 4 bases and J lost 0, with 13 bases in between. The CDR3 runs 16 residues. Germline V gene sequence: CDR1 LNHDA, CDR2 SQIVND (reference sequence). The CDR3 DNA is TGTGCCAGTAGTAATAGGACGGATTATAGCAATCAGCCCCAGCATTTT. Protein: CASSNRTDYSNQPQHF.

The J gene is TRBJ2-5, the V gene TRBV11-1; no clear D. The V gene lost 5 bases and the J gene lost 3 bases, with 10 bases spanning the gap. Germline CDR1 reads SGHAT; CDR2 reads FQDESV (reference sequence). This CDR3 contains 13 residues. The CDR3 spells CASSHRAKETQYF. CDR3 in DNA: TGTGCCAGCAGCCACCGGGCCAAAGAGACCCAGTACTTC.

This clone appeared once. The chain uses TRBV2 and TRBJ2-3; 7 bases match TRBD2. The V gene end was trimmed by 8 bases and the J gene end by 6 bases; junction bases not matched to a gene: 8. The CDR3 sequence is 13 residues long. CDR1 and CDR2 (germline): SNHLY, FYNNEI. The DNA for the CDR3 is TGTGCCAGCGGAGCGGGATTTCGGGATACGCAGTATTTT. Translated: CASGAGFRDTQYF. The variable domain in full, with the rest retrieved from reference TRBV2 and TRBJ2-3, is EPEVTQTPSHQVTQMGQEVILRCVPISNHLYFYWYRQILGQKVEFLVSFYNNEISEKSEIFDDQFSVERPDGSNFTLKIRSTKLEDSAMYFCASGAGFRDTQYFGPGTRLTVL.

The chain recombines TRBV4-1 with TRBJ1-3; TRBD1 is a possible D gene (5 bases). CDR1 is MGHRA and CDR2 is YSYEKL in the germline V gene. The germline V and J ends were trimmed by 4 bases and 3 bases, with 13 bases remaining between them. This CDR3 is 15 amino acids long. CDR3 region: CASSRDSALGNTIYF. CDR3 DNA: TGCGCCAGCAGCCGTGACAGCGCCCTTGGAAACACCATATATTTT.

The genes are TRBV5-1 and TRBJ2-5, with 7 nucleotides matching TRBD2. This CDR3 region has 14 residues. Germline trimming cut 0 bases from V and 1 base from J; bases unmatched to any gene: 0. Germline V lookup: CDR1 SGHRS, CDR2 YFSETQ. DNA for the CDR3: TGCGCCAGCAGCTTGGGCGGGGGCCAAGAGACCCAGTACTTC. Its protein is CASSLGGGQETQYF.

V and J are TRBV2 and TRBJ2-1; TRBD1 is a possible D gene (5 bases). Germline loops: CDR1 SNHLY, CDR2 FYNNEI. The ends were cut back, 8 bases at V and 4 bases at J, with 18 bases in the middle. This CDR3 has 15 residues. The DNA for the CDR3 is TGTGCCAGCGGCCAATCCACGACAGTTTACAATGAGCAGTTCTTC. Translating it yields CASGQSTTVYNEQFF.

The chain employs TRBV7-6 and TRBJ1-2, with D perhaps TRBD1 (5 bases). Germline CDR1 is SGHVS and CDR2 is FNYEAQ. CDR3 length: 15 amino acids. Trimming removed 5 bases from V and 8 bases from J, with 21 bases in between. CDR3 amino acids: CASSPDPGRTGGYTF. In nucleotides, the CDR3 is TGTGCCAGCAGCCCCGATCCGGGACGGACGGGAGGCTACACCTTC. Variable domain in full (rest from reference TRBV7-6 and TRBJ1-2): GAGVSQSPRYKVTKRGQDVALRCDPISGHVSLYWYRQALGQGPEFLTYFNYEAQQDKSGLPNDRFSAERPEGSISTLTIQRTEQRDSAMYRCASSPDPGRTGGYTFGSGTRLTVV.

This clone was observed a single time. The V gene is TRBV5-1, the J gene TRBJ1-5; no firm D call. This CDR3 has 13 amino acids. V lost 5 bases, J lost 5 bases, and 11 bases lay in between. Germline values: CDR1 SGHRS, CDR2 YFSETQ. CDR3 coding DNA: TGCGCCAGCAGTCCGGACTGGGATCAGCCCCAGCATTTT. It specifies CASSPDWDQPQHF.